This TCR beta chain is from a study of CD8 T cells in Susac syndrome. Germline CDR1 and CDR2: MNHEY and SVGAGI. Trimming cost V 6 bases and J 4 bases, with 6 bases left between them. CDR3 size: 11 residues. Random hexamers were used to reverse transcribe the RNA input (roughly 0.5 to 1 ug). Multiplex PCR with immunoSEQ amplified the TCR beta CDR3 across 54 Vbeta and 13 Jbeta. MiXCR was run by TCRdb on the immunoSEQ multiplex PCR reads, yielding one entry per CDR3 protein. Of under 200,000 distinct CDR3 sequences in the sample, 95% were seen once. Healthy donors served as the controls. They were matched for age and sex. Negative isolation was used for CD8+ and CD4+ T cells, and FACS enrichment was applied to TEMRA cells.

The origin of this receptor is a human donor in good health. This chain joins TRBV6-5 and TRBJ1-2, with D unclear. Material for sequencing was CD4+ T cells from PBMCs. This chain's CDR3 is CASSDPYGYTF. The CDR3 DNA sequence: TGTGCCAGCAGCGACCCCTATGGCTACACCTTC.